Presented here are 3 T cell receptor beta chains from one specimen sequenced in a study of shared clonotypes between healthy human individuals (TCRdb year 2020). Libraries were prepared through the immunoSEQ multiplex PCR assay. TCRdb limited this immuneACCESS table to in-frame rearrangements with V and J called. A share of clones is missing; checked studies link under half to unresolved V genes, and the rest is unexplained. This sample lists millions of clones; just over 90% were detected once. The biggest ten clones account for under 0.45% of the sample. Input material: naive CD4+ T cells from PBMCs. This sample's cell subset or site label indicates: CD45RA+ positively selected. The receptor set was obtained from a man aged 18 to 30 in good health. Some clones in this sample may be carry-over from other donors' samples.

This clone was seen once. The same CDR3 also results from other DNA sequences found in this sample. The rearrangement uses TRBV18 and TRBJ1-3; no clear D. V was shortened by 6 bases and J by 0 bases, with 12 bases between the two germline ends. The germline V gene encodes CDR1 KGHSH and CDR2 LQKENI. The CDR3 runs 15 residues. CDR3 in DNA: TGTGCCAGCTCGCCTAGCGGCGACTCTGGAAACACCATATATTTT. Its translation is CASSPSGDSGNTIYF.

The gene calls are TRBV9 and TRBJ2-1; D is possibly TRBD1 (6 bases). The V gene's germline CDR1 is SGDLS and CDR2 YYNGEE. This CDR3 has 14 residues. V lost 6 bases and J 4 bases, leaving 14 bases between the germline ends. The CDR3 region has the DNA TGTGCCAGCACTCCGGGAAGGGGGTACAATGAGCAGTTCTTC. It is translated as CASTPGRGYNEQFF.

The chain joins TRBV11-1 to TRBJ2-7; possibly TRBD1 or TRBD2 for D (5 bases each). CDR1 and CDR2 from the germline V gene are SGHAT and FQDESV (reference sequence). V dropped 5 bases and J dropped 2 bases, with 16 bases sitting between them. The CDR3 extends over 15 amino acids. Here the CDR3 DNA reads TGTGCCAGCAGCACCCCGGGACCGAAGGCCTACGAGCAGTACTTC. This sequence encodes CASSTPGPKAYEQYF.